These 24 T cell receptor beta chains were all obtained from the same sample, sequenced in a study of technical replicates of blood from a few donors (dated by TCRdb to the late 2010s). Library preparation employed the immunoSEQ multiplex PCR assay. Held by TCRdb, this immuneACCESS table contains in-frame sequences only and omits some clones. Under half of the omission traces to an unresolved V gene where checked; the cause of the rest is unknown. This sample has about 81,000 clones in its table, and 90% to 98% of those were observed once. Of the sample, 0.2% is held by the ten largest clones. The sequenced material came from T cells isolated from PBMCs. The receptors stem from a human donor in good health.

The chain carries TRBV7-9 and TRBJ2-5; 14 nucleotides match TRBD2. Trimming cost V 6 bases and J 8 bases; bases outside gene matches: 5. This CDR3 comprises 14 residues. CDR1 is SEHNR, CDR2 FQNEAQ, per germline (reference sequence). CDR3 in DNA: TGTGCCAGCAGGCCGGGACTAGCGGGAGCTACCCAGTACTTC. Amino acid sequence: CASRPGLAGATQYF.

The chain recombines TRBV5-6 with TRBJ1-1; 7 bases fit TRBD1. Trimming removed 3 bases from V and 8 bases from J; junction bases left unmatched: 19. The germline gives CDR1 SGHDT, CDR2 YYEEEE. This CDR3 has 17 amino acids. CDR3 DNA: TGTGCCAGCAGCTCTCAATCCGGGACAGCCCCCTTAGAAGAAGCTTTCTTT. Its protein is CASSSQSGTAPLEEAFF.

The chain is built from TRBV4-1 and TRBJ1-5, with D unresolved. V lost 1 base and J lost 1, with 5 bases in between. The CDR3 totals 14 residues. Germline loops: CDR1 MGHRA, CDR2 YSYEKL. CDR3 region: CASSQGLSNQPQHF. CDR3 coding DNA: TGCGCCAGCAGCCAAGGACTGAGCAATCAGCCCCAGCATTTT.

The CDR3 is CASSDGLAGGLAKNIQYF. The DNA of the CDR3 is TGCGCCAGCAGTGACGGACTAGCGGGAGGGTTGGCCAAAAACATTCAGTACTTC. V gene TRBV10-1 combines with J gene TRBJ2-4; TRBD2 aligns across 15 bases. The J segment lost 1 base and the V segment lost 3 bases, leaving 4 bases of the junction unmatched. Germline CDR1 reads WNHNN; CDR2 reads SYGVQD (reference sequence). The CDR3 is made up of 18 amino acids.

This chain joins TRBV6-6 and TRBJ1-3; D uncertain. Germline assignment: CDR1 MNHNY and CDR2 SVGAGI (reference sequence). The CDR3 contains 15 residues. Trimming took 6 bases from V and 0 from J, leaving 12 bases between them. DNA of the CDR3: TGTGCCAGCAGATTTCAGTCCGCCTCTGGAAACACCATATATTTT. This codes for CASRFQSASGNTIYF.

This chain connects TRBV27 to TRBJ2-1; TRBD2 is a possible D gene (5 bases). This CDR3 spans 13 amino acids. Trimming removed 2 bases at V and 6 bases at J, with 8 bases between. CDR1 and CDR2 (germline): MNHEY, SMNVEV (reference sequence). In nucleotides, the CDR3 is TGTGCCAGCAGTTTAATTGCGGGCAATGAGCAGTTCTTC. Amino acids: CASSLIAGNEQFF.

The V gene is TRBV7-2, the J gene TRBJ1-1; 7 positions match TRBD1. This CDR3 comprises 16 residues. J was trimmed by 0 bases and V by 0 bases; bases with no gene match: 4. CDR1 SGHTA and CDR2 FQGNSA come from the germline V gene. CDR3 amino acids: CASSLAGQGVNTEAFF. The CDR3 DNA reads TGTGCCAGCAGCTTAGCGGGCCAGGGGGTGAACACTGAAGCTTTCTTT.

The chain joins TRBV5-4 to TRBJ1-1; 12 bases map to TRBD1. The CDR3 is 20 residues long. Germline lookup yields CDR1 SGHNT and CDR2 YYREEE (reference sequence). With V trimmed by 4 bases and J by 0 bases, 16 bases remained unmatched. CDR3 in amino acids: CASSGPGQGASLSLNTEAFF. The CDR3 DNA is TGTGCCAGCAGCGGCCCGGGACAGGGGGCTTCACTCTCCCTGAACACTGAAGCTTTCTTT.

The chain links TRBV19 to TRBJ1-1; D unresolved. The germline CDR1 and CDR2 sequences are LNHDA and SQIVND (reference sequence). V lost 10 bases and J 7 bases, leaving 19 bases between the germline ends. CDR3 length: 13 residues. CDR3 nucleotides: TGTGCCATCAGATCGCCCGCGGGCCATGAAGCTTTCTTT. Protein sequence: CAIRSPAGHEAFF. Drawing the rest from reference TRBV19 and TRBJ1-1, the complete variable domain is DGGITQSPKYLFRKEGQNVTLSCEQNLNHDAMYWYRQDPGQGLRLIYYSQIVNDFQKGDIAEGYSVSREKKESFPLTVTSAQKNPTAFYLCAIRSPAGHEAFFGQGTRLTVV.

This clone has a single count. The chain links TRBV13 to TRBJ2-7, with TRBD1 matching over 7 bases. This CDR3 has 17 amino acids. Per the germline V gene, CDR1 is PRHDT and CDR2 is FYEKMQ (reference sequence). V was clipped by 1 base and J by 2 bases; unmatched bases: 11. The CDR3 sequence is CASSLEGVGTVAYEQYF. Here the CDR3 DNA reads TGTGCCAGCAGCTTAGAGGGGGTGGGGACAGTCGCCTACGAGCAGTACTTC.

The J gene is TRBJ2-1, the V gene TRBV11-2, with TRBD2 identical over 7 bases. This CDR3 spans 16 amino acids. Unmatched junction bases numbered 8, after V lost 1 base and J lost 5 bases. CDR1 is SGHAT, CDR2 FQNNGV, per germline. The CDR3: CASSLGRRESHNEQFF. The CDR3 bases are TGTGCCAGCAGCTTAGGTCGGCGGGAGAGCCACAATGAGCAGTTCTTC.

The chain uses TRBV9 and TRBJ1-2; D is perhaps TRBD1 (5 bases). CDR1 is SGDLS, CDR2 YYNGEE, per germline. The CDR3 runs 12 residues. Trimming shortened V by 4 bases and J by 4 bases, and 8 bases separated the two germline ends. The CDR3 loop reads CASSLDSYGYTF. The CDR3 DNA sequence: TGTGCCAGCAGCCTTGACAGCTATGGCTACACCTTC.

The gene calls are TRBV27 and TRBJ2-7; 7 positions match TRBD2. The CDR3 spans 14 residues. V shed 3 bases and J 5 bases; nucleotides not matched to a gene: 7. CDR1 is MNHEY and CDR2 is SMNVEV in the germline V gene (reference sequence). The CDR3 region has the DNA TGTGCCAGCAGTTTCGGGGAGGGAAGGAACGAGCAGTACTTC. Amino acid sequence: CASSFGEGRNEQYF.

The V call is TRBV5-1, the J call TRBJ2-1; 7 positions match TRBD1. From germline, CDR1 is SGHRS and CDR2 YFSETQ. This CDR3 region has 14 residues. The junction had 3 bases not matched to a gene; V was cut back by 4 bases and J by 2 bases. The CDR3 spells CASSGGQPYNEQFF. For the CDR3, the DNA is TGCGCCAGCAGCGGGGGACAGCCCTACAATGAGCAGTTCTTC.

The rearrangement joins TRBV5-1 to TRBJ2-7, with TRBD1 identical over 8 bases. Germline assignment: CDR1 SGHRS and CDR2 YFSETQ. CDR3 length: 16 residues. J was trimmed by 1 base and V by 0 bases; bases with no gene match: 6. The DNA of the CDR3 is TGCGCCAGCAGCTTGGCCGAGGGACAGGCATCCTACGAGCAGTACTTC. Its translation: CASSLAEGQASYEQYF.

V is TRBV7-9 and J is TRBJ1-1; D possibly corresponds to TRBD1 (5 bases). Germline values: CDR1 SEHNR, CDR2 FQNEAQ (reference sequence). Trimming took 5 bases from V and 4 from J, leaving 14 bases between them. This CDR3 comprises 14 residues. The CDR3 sequence: CASSVPRGGTEAFF. The CDR3 region has the DNA TGTGCCAGCAGCGTGCCCCGGGGGGGCACTGAAGCTTTCTTT.

This chain uses TRBV27 with TRBJ2-1, with 11 bases fitting TRBD2. The CDR3 runs to 14 residues. Unmatched junction bases numbered 6, after V lost 8 bases and J lost 6 bases. Germline CDR1 is MNHEY and CDR2 is SMNVEV (reference sequence). The CDR3: CASSLAGDRNEQFF. The CDR3 nucleotides read TGTGCCAGCTCACTAGCGGGAGATCGCAATGAGCAGTTCTTC.

The chain combines TRBV15 with TRBJ2-7; 10 bases map to TRBD2. The germline CDR1 and CDR2 sequences are LNHNV and YYDKDF (reference sequence). V was pared by 3 bases and J by 5 bases, with 10 bases of the junction left unmatched. This CDR3 has 16 amino acids. The CDR3 region has the DNA TGTGCCACCAGCAGCCGGCTAGCGGGAGCGCAAGACGAGCAGTACTTC. This translates into CATSSRLAGAQDEQYF.

This chain uses TRBV6-1 with TRBJ1-4; D is possibly TRBD1 (6 bases). Germline assignment: CDR1 MNHNS and CDR2 SASEGT. The CDR3 totals 14 residues. The V end was cut by 3 bases, the J end by 6 bases, with 11 bases between. DNA for the CDR3: TGTGCCAGCAGTGAGGGCAGGGGAGATGAAAAACTGTTTTTT. Amino acids: CASSEGRGDEKLFF.

The chain couples TRBV7-7 to TRBJ2-3, with 9 bases matching TRBD2. Trimming removed 1 base from V and 1 base from J; junction bases left unmatched: 0. The CDR3 covers 15 residues. Germline assignment: CDR1 SSHAT and CDR2 FNYEAQ (reference sequence). The CDR3 DNA follows: TGTGCCAGCAGCTTAGGACTAGCGGGCACAGATACGCAGTATTTT. Protein product: CASSLGLAGTDTQYF.

The chain carries TRBV27 and TRBJ1-1; TRBD1 agrees at 7 bases. With 6 bases clipped from V and 3 bases from J, the junction kept 13 bases outside the gene matches. The germline V gene has CDR1 MNHEY and CDR2 SMNVEV (reference sequence). CDR3 length: 16 amino acids. The CDR3 sequence is CASSARVWGQHTEAFF. The CDR3 DNA reads TGTGCCAGCAGCGCACGGGTCTGGGGACAGCACACTGAAGCTTTCTTT.

The count of this clone is one. The chain joins TRBV29-1 to TRBJ2-7; no reliable D call. Looked up from germline, CDR1 is SQVTM and CDR2 is ANQGSEA. Trimming left V 2 bases short and J 7 bases short, with 9 bases between. The CDR3 consists of 11 residues. CDR3 protein: CSVESLGEQYF. The DNA of the CDR3 is TGCAGCGTTGAATCGCTAGGTGAGCAGTACTTC.

The rearrangement uses TRBV7-9 and TRBJ1-1; perhaps TRBD1 as D (6 bases). This CDR3 has 16 amino acids. Germline V gene sequence: CDR1 SEHNR, CDR2 FQNEAQ (reference sequence). V gave up 5 bases and J gave up 1 base, with 17 bases separating them. The CDR3 region has the DNA TGTGCCAGCAGCCCCCTGGATGAGGACAGGAACACTGAAGCTTTCTTT. Translated, it gives CASSPLDEDRNTEAFF.

The chain is built from TRBV6-5 and TRBJ1-1, with D perhaps TRBD1 (6 bases). This CDR3 is 15 amino acids long. The germline gives CDR1 MNHEY, CDR2 SVGAGI. The V gene lost 3 bases and the J gene lost 6 bases, with 17 bases spanning the gap. CDR3 bases: TGTGCCAGCAGTTATATAGCGGGGGGCGGTGCTGAAGCTTTCTTT. It is translated as CASSYIAGGGAEAFF.